The rows below give T cell receptor beta chains drawn from one sample of a study of cytomegalovirus exposure and HLA in healthy donors. Assay: immunoSEQ multiplex PCR; the TCRdb copy retains only in-frame clones and omits some. Of approximately 200,000 clones in the sample, 79% were seen once. Sequenced material: PBMCs. These receptors were collected from a girl aged 5-17 years in good health and CMV-seropositive. The CDR3 runs from the conserved cysteine through the conserved F or W.

j_gene | v_gene | CDR3aa
TRBJ1-1 | TRBV9 | CASSDGTGRPMNTEAFF
TRBJ2-7 | TRBV10-1 | CASGRSTYEQYF
TRBJ1-6 | TRBV5-4 | CASSLVGVTSPLHF
TRBJ2-7 | TRBV10-3 | CAIKQGDLSYEQYF
- | TRBV2 | CASNAGLSVTEQYF
TRBJ2-2 | TRBV9 | CASSVVPGGELGGELFF
TRBJ2-1 | TRBV5-6 | CASSLIRNEQFF
TRBJ1-2 | TRBV15 | CATSRVAGIEGYTF
TRBJ1-1 | TRBV30 | CAWRAPITEAFF
TRBJ2-5 | TRBV4-3 | CASSQDGRGYGETQYF
TRBJ2-3 | TRBV5-1 | CASSSGVAGEVDTQYF
TRBJ1-6 | TRBV9 | CASSASGTTLHF